These 8 T cell receptor beta chains originate from one sample sequenced in a study of post-analysis software for immune sequencing data. Overall study results and limits: Roughly five TRBV segments were more frequent in patients than controls; TRBV5-6, TRBV5-1 and TRBV20-1 belonged to this group.

These receptors have no known antigen. TCR beta libraries were prepared from cDNA with unique molecular identifiers. TCRdb re-derived calls from the PCR reads in MiXCR, one entry per CDR3 protein. This sample has 750,000 to 950,000 distinct CDR3 sequences, with about 45% found just once. Material for sequencing was blood. These receptors originate from a girl aged 10-17 years with multiple sclerosis.

This clonotype appeared a few times. This chain connects TRBV5-6 to TRBJ1-1; unclear D gene. V shed 5 bases and J shed 4 bases, with 9 bases lying between them. Germline CDR1 SGHDT, CDR2 YYEEEE. The CDR3 spans 12 residues. The CDR3 reads CASSFLVTEAFF. CDR3 coding DNA: TGTGCCAGCAGTTTTCTCGTCACTGAAGCTTTCTTT.

There are a few counts of this clonotype. The chain combines TRBV7-2 with TRBJ2-5; D perhaps matches TRBD1 (6 bases). CDR3 size: 15 residues. Germline lookup yields CDR1 SGHTA and CDR2 FQGNSA. V lost 0 bases to trimming and J lost 0 bases, with 8 bases between them. The DNA for the CDR3 is TGTGCCAGCAGCTTAGCAGGGGGAAACCAAGAGACCCAGTACTTC. This sequence encodes CASSLAGGNQETQYF.

The rearrangement links TRBV6-5 to TRBJ1-4, with D possibly TRBD1 on 5 matching bases. CDR3 size: 16 residues. Looked up from germline, CDR1 is MNHEY and CDR2 is SVGAGI. Trimming pared 0 bases from V and 0 bases from J, leaving 8 bases between. The CDR3 is CASSYSTASTNEKLFF. The CDR3 DNA reads as TGTGCCAGCAGTTACTCGACAGCCTCAACTAATGAAAAACTGTTTTTT.

The chain is built from TRBV29-1 and TRBJ2-3; possible D gene TRBD2, 5 bases. The CDR3 totals 13 residues. V shed 6 bases and J shed 2 bases, with 12 bases lying between them. Germline CDR1 is SQVTM and CDR2 is ANQGSEA. Here the CDR3 DNA reads TGCAGCGTCACGAGGGCCTTCACAGATACGCAGTATTTT. Protein: CSVTRAFTDTQYF.

The rearrangement links TRBV29-1 to TRBJ2-1, with D possibly matching TRBD2 (6 bases). Germline CDR1 is SQVTM and CDR2 is ANQGSEA. V dropped 6 bases and J dropped 10 bases, with 10 bases sitting between them. The CDR3 runs to 10 residues. CDR3 in DNA: TGCAGCGTCCTCACTAGCGAGCAGTTCTTC. The encoded protein is CSVLTSEQFF.

V gene TRBV12-3 or TRBV12-4 combines with J gene TRBJ2-7, with a possible D match to TRBD2 (6 bases). The V gene lost 6 bases and the J gene lost 2 bases, with 14 bases spanning the gap. This CDR3 has 14 residues. The CDR3 is CASRPGEGTYEQYF. Written as DNA, the CDR3 is TGTGCCAGCAGACCGGGGGAAGGGACCTACGAGCAGTACTTC.

The chain is built from TRBV5-4 and TRBJ1-6; 8 nucleotides line up with TRBD1. Germline lookup yields CDR1 SGHNT and CDR2 YYREEE (reference sequence). The junction had 7 bases not matched to a gene; V was cut back by 4 bases and J by 10 bases. This CDR3 spans 14 amino acids. Written as DNA, the CDR3 is TGTGCCAGCAGCCTGGACAGGGATTACTCACCCCTCCACTTT. Its protein product is CASSLDRDYSPLHF.

This clonotype was counted between two and nine times. This chain connects TRBV5-1 to TRBJ2-7; 8 bases fit TRBD2. Germline V gives CDR1 SGHRS, CDR2 YFSETQ. V lost 3 bases to trimming and J lost 6 bases; unmatched junction nucleotides: 11. The CDR3 is 15 residues long. The CDR3 DNA reads TGCGCCAGCAGCTGGACAGCGGGAGCGGCGATCGAGCAGTACTTC. Translation gives CASSWTAGAAIEQYF.